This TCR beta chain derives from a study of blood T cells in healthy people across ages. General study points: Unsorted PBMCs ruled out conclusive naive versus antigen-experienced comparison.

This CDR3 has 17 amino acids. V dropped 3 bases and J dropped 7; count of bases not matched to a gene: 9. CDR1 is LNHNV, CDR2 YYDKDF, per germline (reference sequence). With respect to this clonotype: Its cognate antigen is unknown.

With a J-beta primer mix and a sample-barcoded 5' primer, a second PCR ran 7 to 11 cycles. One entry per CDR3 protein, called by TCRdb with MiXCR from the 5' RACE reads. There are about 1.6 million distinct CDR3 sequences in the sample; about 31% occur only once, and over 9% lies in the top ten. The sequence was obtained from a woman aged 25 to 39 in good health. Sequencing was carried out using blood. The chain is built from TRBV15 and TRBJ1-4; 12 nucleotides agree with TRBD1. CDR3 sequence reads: CATSRRGTGGRSEKLFF. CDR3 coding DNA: TGTGCCACCAGCAGGAGGGGGACAGGGGGCAGGAGTGAAAAACTGTTTTTT.